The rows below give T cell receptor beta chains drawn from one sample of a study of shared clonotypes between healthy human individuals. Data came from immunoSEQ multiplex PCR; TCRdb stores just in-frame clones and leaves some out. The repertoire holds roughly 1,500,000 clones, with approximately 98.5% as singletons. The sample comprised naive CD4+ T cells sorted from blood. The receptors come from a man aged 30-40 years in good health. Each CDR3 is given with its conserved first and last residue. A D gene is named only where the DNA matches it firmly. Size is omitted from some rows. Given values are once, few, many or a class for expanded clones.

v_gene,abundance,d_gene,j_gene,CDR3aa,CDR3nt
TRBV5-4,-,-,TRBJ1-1,CASSSRVIVNTEAFF,TGTGCCAGCAGCTCCCGGGTCATAGTGAACACTGAAGCTTTCTTT
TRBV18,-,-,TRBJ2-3,CASSPSFTDTQYF,TGTGCCAGCTCACCCTCCTTCACGGATACGCAGTATTTT
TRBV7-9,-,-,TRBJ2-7,CASSIREEQYF,TGTGCCAGCAGCATACGGGAGGAGCAGTACTTC
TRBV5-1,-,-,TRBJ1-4,CASSSAPVPRAREKLFF,TGCGCCAGCAGTTCTGCCCCCGTCCCGAGGGCTAGGGAAAAACTGTTTTTT
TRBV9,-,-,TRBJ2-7,CASSAGTTAHEQYF,TGTGCCAGCAGCGCCGGGACCACCGCCCACGAGCAGTACTTC
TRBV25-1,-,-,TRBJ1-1,CASSGVNTEAFF,TGTGCCAGCAGTGGGGTGAACACTGAAGCTTTCTTT
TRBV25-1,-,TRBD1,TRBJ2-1,CASSEYSGQGKNEQFF,TGTGCCAGCAGTGAATATTCTGGACAGGGTAAGAATGAGCAGTTCTTC
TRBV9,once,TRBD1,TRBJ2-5,CASSVAPLDRKETQYF,TGTGCCAGCAGCGTAGCCCCCTTGGACAGGAAAGAGACCCAGTACTTC
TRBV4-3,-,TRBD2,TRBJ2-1,CASSRAGTSGSGNEQFF,TGCGCCAGCAGTCGGGCCGGGACTAGCGGGAGTGGAAATGAGCAGTTCTTC
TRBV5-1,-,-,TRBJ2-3,CASSPHAATDTQYF,TGCGCCAGCAGCCCTCACGCTGCCACAGATACGCAGTATTTT
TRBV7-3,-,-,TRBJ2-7,CASSLSRGYEQYF,TGTGCCAGCAGCTTAAGCAGGGGCTACGAGCAGTACTTC
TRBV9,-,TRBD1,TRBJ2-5,CASSGGQGVFMSETQYF,TGTGCCAGCAGCGGGGGACAGGGAGTGTTTATGTCAGAGACCCAGTACTTC
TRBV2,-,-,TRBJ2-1,CASSYSANTYNEQFF,TGTGCCAGCAGTTATAGCGCCAATACCTACAATGAGCAGTTCTTC
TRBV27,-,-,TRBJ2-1,CASSLRDFPTDAYNEQFF,TGTGCCAGCAGCCTTAGGGACTTTCCGACAGACGCCTACAATGAGCAGTTCTTC
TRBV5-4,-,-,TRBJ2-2,CASSPTGRGATGELFF,TGTGCCAGCAGCCCCACGGGCAGGGGAGCGACCGGGGAGCTGTTTTTT
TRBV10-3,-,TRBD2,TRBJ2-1,CAISEGPTSGRAKTDEQFF,TGTGCCATCAGTGAAGGGCCGACTAGCGGGAGGGCGAAGACCGATGAGCAGTTCTTC
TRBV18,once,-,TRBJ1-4,CASSSYIQGEGEKLFF,TGTGCCAGCTCATCCTACATACAGGGTGAAGGGGAAAAACTGTTTTTT
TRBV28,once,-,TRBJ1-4,CASSAGQPAAKLFF,TGTGCCAGCAGTGCCGGACAGCCGGCTGCAAAACTGTTTTTT
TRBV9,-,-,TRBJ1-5,CASSVDEYQPQHF,TGTGCCAGCAGCGTTGACGAATATCAGCCCCAGCATTTT
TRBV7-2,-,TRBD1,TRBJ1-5,CASSFRTGAQPQHF,TGTGCCAGCAGCTTCAGGACAGGGGCCCAGCCCCAGCATTTT